This TCR beta chain emerged from a study of T-cell memory formation after mild COVID-19. MiXCR was run by TCRdb on the 5' RACE reads, yielding one entry per CDR3 protein. The table includes about 130,000 distinct CDR3 sequences, approximately 17% detected once. The ends lost 4 bases at V and 7 bases at J; junction bases unmatched: 10. The germline gives CDR1 SGHTA, CDR2 FQGTGA. The CDR3 contains 16 residues. The V and J genes are TRBV7-3 and TRBJ2-1; 10 bases map to TRBD2. Sample: PBMCs or a T cell subset sorted from them (not recorded which). The sequence was obtained from a man between 18 and 35 years old who had mild COVID-19 (a few samples of this study predate the infection). Cell type and time point are not known. The chain's CDR3 is CASSSRLAGAVNEQFF. In nucleotides, the CDR3 is TGTGCCAGCAGCTCTCGACTAGCGGGTGCCGTGAATGAGCAGTTCTTC.